Listed here is a single T cell receptor beta chain. Its specificity is not known. The data were taken from a study of T cell clonotyping in hematopoietic cell transplantation. Study findings and constraints: Recipient TCR diversity dropped after transplant; expanded clonotypes rose from day 30 to 180.

The CDR3 is 18 amino acids. The table came from immunoSEQ multiplex PCR; TCRdb's copy has only in-frame clones and leaves some out. The sample has about 41,000 clones; 95% are singletons. The sequencing sample was made of peripheral blood mononuclear cells. The chain joins TRBV1 to TRBJ1-1; TRBD1 reflects the table's D call only, with no check against the DNA. TRBV1 corresponds to a pseudogene. The clonotype originates from a man younger than 45 in good health. Some clones in this sample may be carry-over from other donors' samples. CDR3 region: CTSSQDRLGVRYGTEAFF. The DNA for the CDR3 is TGCACCAGCAGCCAAGATCGGTTAGGGGTACGGTACGGCACTGAAGCTTTCTTT.